The sequence of this TCR beta chain was determined in a study of cytomegalovirus exposure and HLA in healthy donors (dated by TCRdb to about 2017). Regarding the complete study: An earlier analysis of under 600 of the donors reported about 290 Gb of sequence data and 117 million unique TCR beta sequences from 150 million to 200 million T cells. In a later analysis, previously published TCR beta repertoires from several hundred donors were re-analyzed and high-resolution HLA genotyping was added so that TCR occurrence patterns could be studied. An early release that covered roughly 600 HLA-typed donors contained approximately 300 gigabases of sequencing data and 65 million to 100 million unique TCR sequences. The study aimed to test whether signatures of past pathogen exposure could be identified by cataloging public T cell receptors. Besides the first cohort of about 730 subjects, a separate validation cohort made up of 120 different subjects was used. Genome-wide SNP genotypes for about three fifths of the 666 donors were used in a later genetic analysis, which treated that subset as a discovery cohort. An earlier analysis of more than 450 of the donors used high-throughput TCR beta sequencing to judge whether each TCR beta V gene segment behaved as functional or pseudogenic. Roughly five DR-DQ haplotypes were treated as single units for association and clustering because of strong linkage in the cohort. The T cell repertoires of 666 subjects were profiled by immunosequencing and related to cytomegalovirus serostatus. On average, 235,054 unique TCR beta nucleotide sequences were sequenced per donor among a few hundred genotyped donors of the cohort, with about 17% of those sequences being non-productive. Typing coverage differed by locus: A, B, C, DRB1 and DQB1 were typed in roughly 620-630 donors, DQA1 in about 510, DPA1 in 600 to 610, and DPB1 in roughly 470. To predict cytomegalovirus infection status, the study combined high-throughput TCR immunosequencing, statistical association of individual TCRs with disease status, and machine learning. In the later analysis, no new phenotypic data were used to find candidate immune exposures; instead, reliance was placed on TCR beta sequences and their occurrence across donors. Donor age, sex, ethnicity and CMV serostatus were collected together with the repertoire data. Of the 398 genotyped donors, approximately 83% fell in the genetic ancestry cluster associated with self-reported Caucasian donors. All discovery cohort repertoires had been generated on a single sequencing platform. Class I and class II HLA loci were covered by the typing at four-digit resolution. What the work shows at the level of the full study, not this receptor alone: The study listed 164 TCR beta chains as associated with cytomegalovirus. A cluster of highly shared sequence variants was judged likely to be a technical artifact of the sequencing pipeline. A later analysis found that TCR association rates varied across HLA loci, with DRB1 alleles showing the most associated TCRs and HLA-C alleles the fewest. An association between a missense DCLRE1C variant and V-gene and J-gene trimming of TCR beta chains was found in a later genetic analysis and replicated in an independent cohort. A further reported finding was that TCR beta sequences accurately predicted the HLA-A and HLA-B alleles for most subjects in the first cohort. For the cohort, immune exposure information was limited to CMV serostatus. A few of the identified cytomegalovirus-associated TCR beta chains were confirmed in vitro to be specific for cytomegalovirus antigens. An earlier analysis of some 590 of the donors showed that most TCR beta V segments appeared in productive rearrangements either about 90% or about 30% of the time, which broadly matched IMGT annotations. A later analysis associated about 16,000 TCR beta sequences with specific HLA alleles at a false discovery rate of 0.05. In a later analysis, HLA-associated TCR beta chains were found to be more clonally expanded and to have lower generation probabilities than equally common non-associated chains. Sequencing depth was assumed to be roughly uniform across donors in the presence/absence analyses, though that assumption may not hold. Seventeen rarely observed V segments, including chromosome 9 orphons, were excluded from the earlier analysis of about 600 of the donors because counts were too low. It was suggested by the authors that the approach could potentially be generalized to other disease states and immunological phenotypes. Strong co-occurrence of HLA alleles, especially DR and DQ, made assigning TCR associations to individual alleles difficult. In this cohort, only TCR beta chains were sequenced, and detectable features were limited by the absence of alpha or paired-chain data. Some IMGT-functional V segments, including TRBV6-2 and TRBV6-3, could not be told apart with the 87-base-pair reads, so those segments were excluded. Cytomegalovirus status was reported to be diagnosed by the classifier with high specificity and sensitivity in both the original and validation cohorts. According to a later analysis, parvovirus B19, influenza, CMV and Epstein-Barr virus appeared linked to several top co-occurrence clusters. Most TCR sequences were seen in very few donors, while some public TCRs were found in many individuals. According to a later genetic analysis, donors in an Asian-associated ancestry cluster had fewer N-insertions in productive TCRs than the approximately 670-donor mean. Because HLA typing was unavailable for some donors at each locus, only the typed subset was used in association tests. A later analysis found that most CMV-associated TCR beta chains appeared HLA-restricted, with HLA associations seemingly driven largely by CMV exposure. Linkage disequilibrium might explain the correlated functional status among segregating V segments, but an unknown experimental factor could not be ruled out.

For CDR1 and CDR2, the germline V gene (reference sequence) lists SEHNR and FQNEAQ. The CDR3 measures 14 amino acids from cysteine to phenylalanine. The retained sequence is limited to the CDR3, 42 bases, with the frame set at the first base. Germline trimming amounts to 1 base on V and 5 bases on J, with 0 as the count of junction bases outside the gene matches. The cohort was made up of roughly 670 healthy bone marrow donors. All cohort members were sampled while nominally healthy, although unrecorded immune exposures were likely present. The donor was CMV seropositive and was included in the group of approximately 310 seropositive cohort members. A peripheral blood sample was provided by each donor, and peripheral blood mononuclear cells were used for TCR beta sequencing. The Qiagen DNeasy Blood Extraction Kit was used to extract genomic DNA from the blood cell samples. The library was prepared using the immunoSEQ multiplex PCR assay. For the multiplex PCR, a mixture combining 60 forward primers for TCR Vbeta segments and 13 reverse primers for TCR Jbeta segments was used. The CDR3 region of rearranged TCR beta genes was amplified from genomic DNA by a multiplex PCR assay. The Illumina HiSeq System was used to sequence the amplified TCR beta libraries as 87-base-pair reads. Turning to the authors' computational methods: A later analysis tallied about 77 million unique TCR beta chains across the 700 or so repertoires, and 10 million to 11 million of those chains were shared by two or more donors. Raw reads were error-corrected and collapsed into unique sequences with a nearest-neighbor algorithm that merged closely related sequences to remove PCR and sequencing errors. CDR3 sequences were aligned to IMGT reference sequences to assign V, D and J gene segments. Each retained sequence needed at least a six-nucleotide match to both a V gene segment and a J gene segment. Rearrangements were called productive when the CDR3 lacked stop codons and stayed in frame with V and J; all others were non-productive. Following IMGT convention, CDR3 was defined as the stretch from the second conserved V-encoded cysteine up to the conserved J-encoded phenylalanine. The earlier analysis of fewer than 750 of the donors excluded sequences that lacked an unambiguous match to a single V gene segment. In an earlier analysis of several hundred of the donors, a V segment was called functional when productive rearrangements were above 56.7%, and segregating when the standard deviation between donors exceeded 5%. A statistical classification framework was developed to diagnose cytomegalovirus status using the catalog of TCR beta chain sequences. A later analysis assigned V and J genes by comparing TCR nucleotide sequences with IMGT/GENE-DB human TR gene sequences. Using the TCRdist pipeline, a later analysis assigned CDR3 sequences along with most-parsimonious VDJ recombination scenarios. In a later analysis, every TCR beta chain was defined by the combination of its CDR3 amino acid sequence and its V-gene family, and reads without a unique V-gene family were dropped. A later analysis removed nearly 600 highly shared, low-generation-probability nucleotide sequences to deal with suspected cross-contamination and a sequencing artifact. For each public chain, a later analysis derived a clonal expansion index from normalized ranks of inferred template counts within each repertoire. In a later analysis, generation probabilities were computed using a VDJ recombination model fitted to out-of-frame rearrangements, and the results were checked against IGoR. In a later analysis, TCR-TCR, TCR-HLA and TCR-CMV co-occurrence was scored with hypergeometric tests, and a repertoire-size bias correction was applied to TCR pairs. To estimate false discovery rates, a later analysis permuted the HLA or CMV assignments 20 times. A later analysis grouped co-occurring TCRs with DBSCAN, adding TCRdist sequence similarity when clustering within HLA-allele-positive subsets. For co-occurrence clustering, repertoires with fewer than 30,000 or more than 120,000 public chains were excluded, along with 5 or 6 repertoires with anomalous nucleotide sharing. The table comes from immuneACCESS by way of TCRdb, which keeps in-frame sequences with V and J called. Part of the clones is missing from these tables; in studies checked, under half for an unresolved V gene and the rest for unknown reasons. D and trimming were read from the DNA, whereas the V and J calls and clone size are those reported in that table. The sample table records 200,000 to 250,000 clones. The ten largest clonotypes hold approximately 1% of the sample.

Turning to this clone: There is no known antigen for this receptor. The same CDR3 also results from other DNA sequences found in this sample.

This chain joins TRBV7-9 to TRBJ1-4; TRBD1 matches 8 bases in the middle. Sample: PBMCs. The source is a woman in her twenties or thirties in good health and CMV-seropositive. The DNA is TGTGCCAGCAGCTTAGGGACAGGGAATGAAAAACTGTTTTTT. Its coded protein is CASSLGTGNEKLFF.